This TCR beta chain stems from a study of cytomegalovirus exposure and HLA in healthy donors. Study background: Findings of an earlier analysis included more than 90 million unique TCR beta sequences from some 180 million T cells.

This CDR3 is 12 amino acids long. Trimming removed 4 bases at V and 4 bases at J, with 8 bases between. Germline CDR1 is SGHRS and CDR2 is YFSETQ. At collection, donors were nominally healthy, but unrecorded immune exposures were probable. Vbeta (60) and Jbeta (13) primers were used in the PCR. Sequencing used immunoSEQ multiplex PCR; TCRdb keeps in-frame clones, though not all of them. The profile shows around 150,000 clones, about 80% of them singletons. The sample was PBMCs. This clonotype originated in a man younger than 45 in good health and CMV-seronegative. This rearrangement joins TRBV5-1 to TRBJ2-5; D gene uncertain. The CDR3 DNA reads TGCGCCAGCAGCGGCCCGGGAGAGACCCAGTACTTC. Translating gives CASSGPGETQYF. The full variable domain, with the rest looked up from reference TRBV5-1 and TRBJ2-5, is KAGVTQTPRYLIKTRGQQVTLSCSPISGHRSVSWYQQTPGQGLQFLFEYFSETQRNKGNFPGRFSGRQFSNSRSEMNVSTLELGDSALYLCASSGPGETQYFGPGTRLLVL.